This entry describes one TCR beta chain. Its antigen is undetermined. This sample stems from a study of cytomegalovirus exposure and HLA in healthy donors. Overall study results and limits: The listing of roughly 160 TCR beta chains classed them as cytomegalovirus-associated. Some public TCRs appeared in many individuals, while most sequences were rare. There were a few CMV-associated chains whose specificity for CMV antigens was confirmed in vitro.

The repertoire was sequenced with immunoSEQ multiplex PCR; TCRdb's copy has only in-frame clones and lacks some. The profile covers about 57,000 clones, with more than 80% appearing a single time and about 6% taken by the ten largest. The donors were in the approximately 110-subject validation cohort; that cohort was separate from the 666-subject first cohort. CDR1 is SGHRS, CDR2 YFSETQ, per germline. CDR3 length: 15 amino acids. Deletions cut 1 base from V and 1 base from J, with 12 bases between. The TCR sequence derives from a woman in her late teens or twenties in good health and CMV-seronegative. Sequencing was carried out using PBMCs. The J gene is TRBJ2-7, the V gene TRBV5-1; weak D call: TRBD1 (5 bases). The CDR3 nucleotides read TGCGCCAGCAGCTTGTGGCAGGGTGAATCCTACGAGCAGTACTTC. It yields the protein CASSLWQGESYEQYF. The entire variable domain, with the rest obtained from reference TRBV5-1 and TRBJ2-7, is as follows: KAGVTQTPRYLIKTRGQQVTLSCSPISGHRSVSWYQQTPGQGLQFLFEYFSETQRNKGNFPGRFSGRQFSNSRSEMNVSTLELGDSALYLCASSLWQGESYEQYFGPGTRLTVT.